These 9 T cell receptor beta chains were all obtained from the same sample, sequenced in a study of shared clonotypes between healthy human individuals (dated by TCRdb to 2018 to 2020). Library preparation employed the immunoSEQ multiplex PCR assay. The clones in this table, taken by TCRdb from immuneACCESS, are in-frame only. Not every clone is retained; where verified, under half of the shortfall comes from an unresolved V gene, and the cause of the rest is unknown. This sample is represented by under 600,000 clones; roughly four fifths of them were singletons. More than 10% of the sample is taken by the ten largest. The sequenced sample was PBMCs. These receptors all come from a middle-aged woman in good health. Some clones in this sample may be carry-over from other donors' samples.

The table lists this clone with a count of one. This may be a read error, as it is one base from a much larger clone. This chain connects TRBV6-4 to TRBJ2-3; D is unclear. Trimming pared 1 base from V and 1 base from J, leaving 3 bases between. Germline values: CDR1 MRHNA, CDR2 SNTAGT. The CDR3 contains 13 residues. The CDR3 DNA reads TGTGCCAGCAGTGACTACGGCACAGATACGCAGTATTTT. Translated, it gives CASSDYGTDTQYF.

The chain is built from TRBV27 and TRBJ2-7, with D possibly matching TRBD2 (6 bases). V was pared by 0 bases and J by 6 bases, with 21 bases between. Germline V gives CDR1 MNHEY, CDR2 SMNVEV (reference sequence). The CDR3 sequence is 17 residues long. In nucleotides, the CDR3 is TGTGCCAGCAGTTTATCCCCTCCGGGACGGGGGTCTCTCGAGCAGTACTTC. Its protein is CASSLSPPGRGSLEQYF.

The gene calls are TRBV6-4 and TRBJ2-7, with TRBD2 identical over 9 bases. This CDR3 has 18 residues. J lost 3 bases, V lost 6 bases, and 18 bases had no gene match. Germline V CDR1 and CDR2: MRHNA, SNTAGT. As DNA, the CDR3 is TGTGCCAGCAGAAGGGGTATTTTGTGGCGGGAGGGCTACTACGAGCAGTACTTC. This gives the protein CASRRGILWREGYYEQYF.

The CDR3 reads CASSSTSGRPYEQYF. Written as DNA, the CDR3 is TGTGCCAGCAGTTCAACTAGCGGGAGACCCTACGAGCAGTACTTC. V usage is TRBV27 and J usage is TRBJ2-7; 11 nucleotides agree with TRBD2. Germline V lookup: CDR1 MNHEY, CDR2 SMNVEV (reference sequence). The junction had 4 bases not matched to a gene; V was cut back by 4 bases and J by 2 bases. The CDR3 length is 15 residues.

The chain uses TRBV4-2 and TRBJ2-2; possibly TRBD2 for D (6 bases). The CDR3 totals 16 residues. The germline V gene has CDR1 LGHNA and CDR2 YNFKEQ. Trimming stripped 3 bases from V and 3 bases from J, with 14 bases between. The chain's CDR3 is CASSHPGEWDTGELFF. CDR3 in DNA: TGTGCCAGCAGCCATCCGGGGGAGTGGGACACCGGGGAGCTGTTTTTT.

CDR3 protein: CASSWTGFYGYTF. CDR3 DNA sequence: TGTGCCAGCAGCTGGACCGGCTTCTATGGCTACACCTTC. The V and J genes are TRBV6-5 and TRBJ1-2; D uncertain. Trimming removed 6 bases at V and 4 bases at J, with 12 bases between. The CDR3 runs to 13 residues. Germline values: CDR1 MNHEY, CDR2 SVGAGI.

This clone turned up a few times. The chain has TRBV5-5 and TRBJ1-1; D is unresolved. Germline CDR1 SGHKS, CDR2 YYEKEE (reference sequence). The V end lost 0 bases, the J end lost 3 bases, and 6 bases lay between the germline ends. This CDR3 contains 13 residues. The DNA of the CDR3 is TGTGCCAGCAGCTTGGCGCGCCACACTGAAGCTTTCTTT. The encoded protein is CASSLARHTEAFF.

The chain links TRBV2 to TRBJ1-5; D is unclear. Germline CDR1 SNHLY, CDR2 FYNNEI. This CDR3 region has 12 residues. V dropped 3 bases and J dropped 6 bases, with 6 bases sitting between them. CDR3 nucleotide sequence: TGTGCCAGCAGTGAGGATCGTCAGCCCCAGCATTTT. It codes for CASSEDRQPQHF.

J is TRBJ2-7 and V is TRBV7-9; D gene uncertain. The CDR3 loop spans 15 amino acids. Germline loops: CDR1 SEHNR, CDR2 FQNEAQ (reference sequence). With 2 bases removed from V and 3 bases from J, the gap between germline ends came to 14 bases. The CDR3 loop is CASSLSPGPLYEQYF. The CDR3 DNA is TGTGCCAGCAGCTTATCACCAGGCCCCCTCTACGAGCAGTACTTC.